This T cell receptor (beta chain) was sequenced during a study of response to subunit inactivated influenza vaccine. General study points: It was suggested by the authors that few new T cells are recruited by each seasonal influenza vaccination.

As to this clonotype: What it binds is not known.

TCRdb called the RT-PCR reads again in MiXCR, with one record for every CDR3 protein. The sample contains about 780,000 distinct CDR3 sequences, approximately 17% of which appear only once. CDR1 and CDR2 from the germline V gene are DFQATT and SNEGSKA (reference sequence). This CDR3 contains 14 residues. The ends lost 7 bases at V and 7 bases at J; junction bases unmatched: 10. The chain couples TRBV20-1 to TRBJ2-1, with 10 bases identical to TRBD2. The receptor was derived from a man aged 50 to 60 who received an inactivated influenza vaccine. The sample consisted of PBMCs from blood, taken around 5 days after vaccination. The DNA of the CDR3 is TGCAGTGATTTACCTAGCGGGAGAAGTAATGAGCAGTTCTTC. Protein sequence: CSDLPSGRSNEQFF.